This T cell receptor beta chain was observed in a study of blood T cell repertoires in COVID-19. CDR3 size: 17 residues. V was pared by 8 bases and J by 13 bases, with 27 bases of the junction left unmatched. Germline-derived CDR1 and CDR2 are SEHNR and FQNEAQ (reference sequence). TCRdb's table, derived via immunoSEQ multiplex PCR, lists solely in-frame clones and lacks some. The table has about 34,000 clones, around 91% seen once. Sequenced sample: peripheral blood. The chain recombines TRBV7-9 with TRBJ2-7; 9 nucleotides align to TRBD1. The clonotype comes from a man at least 80 years old with acute or convalescent COVID-19. The CDR3 loop is CASGTGYGGAARVALYF. The CDR3 region has the DNA TGTGCCAGCGGGACAGGGTATGGTGGTGCCGCCCGCGTCGCGCTCTACTTC.